The clone carrying this T cell receptor (beta chain) came up once. Its antigen is currently unknown. These data belong to a study of cytomegalovirus exposure and HLA in healthy donors. PCR used 60 Vbeta primers and 13 Jbeta primers. Data came from immunoSEQ multiplex PCR; TCRdb stores just in-frame clones and leaves some out. In the table there are about 220,000 clones, 75% to 90% of which are singletons. Study-level findings and limits: Later, an analysis found that common viral pathogens appeared to be linked with several of the most significant clusters. In a later analysis, at a false discovery rate of 0.05, 17,000 or so TCR beta sequences were associated with HLA alleles.

Sample: PBMCs. This TCR was sampled from a boy between 2 and 10 years old in good health and CMV-seronegative.

The CDR3: CASSLTSGNYNEQFF. The CDR3, as DNA: TGTGCCAGCAGTCTGACTAGCGGGAACTACAATGAGCAGTTCTTC. The rearrangement joins TRBV2 to TRBJ2-1, with TRBD2 matching over 11 bases. CDR3 length: 15 amino acids. Germline values: CDR1 SNHLY, CDR2 FYNNEI. Trimming at V came to 5 bases and at J to 3 bases, leaving 3 bases not matched to a gene.